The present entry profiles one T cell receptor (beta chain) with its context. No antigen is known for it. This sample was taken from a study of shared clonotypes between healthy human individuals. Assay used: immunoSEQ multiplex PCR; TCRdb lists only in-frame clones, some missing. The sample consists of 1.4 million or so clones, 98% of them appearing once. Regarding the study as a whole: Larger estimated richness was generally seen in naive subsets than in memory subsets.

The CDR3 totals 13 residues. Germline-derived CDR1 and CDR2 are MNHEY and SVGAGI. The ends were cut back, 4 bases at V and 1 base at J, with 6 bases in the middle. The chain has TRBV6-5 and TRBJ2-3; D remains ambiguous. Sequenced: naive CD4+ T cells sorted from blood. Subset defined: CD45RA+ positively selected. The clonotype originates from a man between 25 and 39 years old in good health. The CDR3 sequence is CASSSDGTDTQYF. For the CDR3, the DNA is TGTGCCAGCAGTTCCGACGGCACAGATACGCAGTATTTT.